This section outlines one TCR beta chain sequence together with its context. Trimming at V came to 4 bases and at J to 4 bases, leaving 5 bases not matched to a gene. The germline V gene has CDR1 LGHDT and CDR2 YNNKEL (reference sequence). The CDR3 is 14 amino acids. This specimen belongs to a study of blood T cell repertoires in COVID-19. Authors' methods: Reference gene primer amplification gave nucleated cell count estimates. The data were produced by immunoSEQ multiplex PCR, yet TCRdb's version contains in-frame clones alone and is incomplete. The V and J calls and clone size are taken from that table; D and trimming were inferred from the DNA. Among 150,000 to 200,000 clones, 75% to 85% were seen once, and the ten largest hold roughly 17%. Participants came from roughly 25 US areas, aged roughly 18 to 90 years. The study assigned cohorts using participant-reported clinical history.

The rearrangement uses TRBV3-1 (or the pseudogene TRBV3-2) and TRBJ1-2; 8 positions agree with TRBD1. Sequenced material: PBMCs or T cells enriched from blood (not recorded which). The receptor comes from a woman between 50 and 59 years old with acute COVID-19. In DNA, the CDR3 is TGTGCCAGCAGCCCGGGACAGGAAGGCTATGGCTACACCTTC. This gives the protein CASSPGQEGYGYTF.